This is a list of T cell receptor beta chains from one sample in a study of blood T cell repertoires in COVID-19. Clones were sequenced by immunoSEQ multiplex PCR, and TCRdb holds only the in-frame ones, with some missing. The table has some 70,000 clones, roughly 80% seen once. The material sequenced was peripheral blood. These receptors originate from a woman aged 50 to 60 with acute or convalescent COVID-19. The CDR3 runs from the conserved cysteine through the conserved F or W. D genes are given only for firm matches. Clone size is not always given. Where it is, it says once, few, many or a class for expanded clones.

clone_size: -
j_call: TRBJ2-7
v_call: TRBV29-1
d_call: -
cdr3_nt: TGCAGCGTCGGGCGGGAACGAGGCGAGCAGTACTTC
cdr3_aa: CSVGRERGEQYF

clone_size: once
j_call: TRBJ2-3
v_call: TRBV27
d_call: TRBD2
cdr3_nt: TGTGCCAGCAGTCCTGGACTAGCGGGAGGCCTAGATACGCAGTATTTT
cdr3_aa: CASSPGLAGGLDTQYF

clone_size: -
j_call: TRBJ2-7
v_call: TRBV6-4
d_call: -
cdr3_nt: TGTGCCAGCCCGACAAGCTCCTACGAGCAGTACTTC
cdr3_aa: CASPTSSYEQYF

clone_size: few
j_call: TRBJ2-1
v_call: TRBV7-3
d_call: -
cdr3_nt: TGTGCCAGCAGCCGAGAGCACTACAATGAGCAGTTCTTC
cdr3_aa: CASSREHYNEQFF

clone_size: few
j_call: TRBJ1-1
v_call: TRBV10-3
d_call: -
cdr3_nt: TGTGCCATCAACGGAGGGAACACTGAAGCTTTCTTT
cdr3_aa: CAINGGNTEAFF

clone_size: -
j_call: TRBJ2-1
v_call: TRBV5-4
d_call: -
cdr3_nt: TGTGCCAGCACGCCACACGGGGGAAAAGATGAGCAGTTCTTC
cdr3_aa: CASTPHGGKDEQFF

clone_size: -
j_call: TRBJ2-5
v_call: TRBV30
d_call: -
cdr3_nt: TGTGCCTGCCGGGACAACAAAGAGACCCAGTACTTC
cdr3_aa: CACRDNKETQYF

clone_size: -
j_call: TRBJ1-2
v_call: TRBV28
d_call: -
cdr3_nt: TGTGCCAGCAGCCCGACCGGGGACTATGGCTACACCTTC
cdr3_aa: CASSPTGDYGYTF

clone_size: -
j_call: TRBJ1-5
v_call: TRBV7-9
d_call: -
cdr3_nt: TGTGCCAGCCGACAAGACGGCTACAATCAGCCCCAGCATTTT
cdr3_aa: CASRQDGYNQPQHF

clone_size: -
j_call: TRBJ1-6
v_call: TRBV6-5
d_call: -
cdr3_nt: TGTGCCAGCAGTTACTCGAGAATCAATAATTCACCCCTCCACTTT
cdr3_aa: CASSYSRINNSPLHF

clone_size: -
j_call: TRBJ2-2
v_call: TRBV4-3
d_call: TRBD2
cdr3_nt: TGCGCCAGCAGCCAACAAGCGTGGACTAGCGGGAGTTTTAACACCGGGGAGCTGTTTTTT
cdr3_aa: CASSQQAWTSGSFNTGELFF

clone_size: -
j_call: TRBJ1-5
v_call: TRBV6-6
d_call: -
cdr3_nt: TGTGCCAGCAGTTTTTTAGGGGCTGTCGGTCAGCCCCAGCATTTT
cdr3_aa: CASSFLGAVGQPQHF

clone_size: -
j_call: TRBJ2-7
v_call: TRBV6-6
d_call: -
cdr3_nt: TGTGCCAGCAGCCTTCTTGCGTCAACCTCCTACGAGCAGTACTTC
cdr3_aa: CASSLLASTSYEQYF

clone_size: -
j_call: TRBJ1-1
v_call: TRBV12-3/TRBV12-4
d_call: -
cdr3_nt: TGTGCCATCTTACAGGGTAGGACTGAAGCTTTCTTT
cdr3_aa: CAILQGRTEAFF

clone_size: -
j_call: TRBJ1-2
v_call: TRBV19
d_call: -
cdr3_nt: TGTGCCACTCCCAACGGCCCCAGGGATGGCTACACCTTC
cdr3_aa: CATPNGPRDGYTF

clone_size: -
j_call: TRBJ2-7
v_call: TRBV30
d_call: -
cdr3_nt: TGTGCCTGGAGTGTACTCCCGACAAGCCCCTACGAGCAGTACTTC
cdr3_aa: CAWSVLPTSPYEQYF

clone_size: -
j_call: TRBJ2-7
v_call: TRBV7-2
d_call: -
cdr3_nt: TGTGCCAGCAGCTCGTCTGGGGGGTACTCCTACGAGCAGTACTTC
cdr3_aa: CASSSSGGYSYEQYF

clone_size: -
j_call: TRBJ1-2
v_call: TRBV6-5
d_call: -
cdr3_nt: TGTGCCAGCAGTCCGGGACAAGGGGATGGCTACACCTTC
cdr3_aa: CASSPGQGDGYTF

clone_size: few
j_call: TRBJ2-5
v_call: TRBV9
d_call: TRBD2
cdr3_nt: TGTGCCAGCAGCGCACGAGCGGGACTAGCGGGGGCGTCCGGACAAGAGACCCAGTACTTC
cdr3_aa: CASSARAGLAGASGQETQYF

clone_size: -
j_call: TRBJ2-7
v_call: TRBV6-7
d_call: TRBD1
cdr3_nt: TGTGCCAGCAGTTACAGAGCGGGACAGGGCCGCTACGAGCAGTACTTC
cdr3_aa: CASSYRAGQGRYEQYF

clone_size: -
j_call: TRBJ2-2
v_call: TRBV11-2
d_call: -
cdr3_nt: TGTGCCAGCAGCTTAGCCGGGAGACTGTTCACCGGGGAGCTGTTTTTT
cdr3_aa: CASSLAGRLFTGELFF

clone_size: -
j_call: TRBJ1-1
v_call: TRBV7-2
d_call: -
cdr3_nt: TGTGCCAGCAGCTTACTCTCCGGGACAACGAACACTGAAGCTTTCTTT
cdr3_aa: CASSLLSGTTNTEAFF

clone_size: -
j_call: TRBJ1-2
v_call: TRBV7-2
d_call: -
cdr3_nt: TGTGCCACCAGGCCGGGTGGTGGCTACACCTTC
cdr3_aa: CATRPGGGYTF

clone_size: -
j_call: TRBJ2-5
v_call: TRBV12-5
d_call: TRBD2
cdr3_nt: TGTGCTAGTAGCGGGAGGGGCAAGTACCAAGAGACCCAGTACTTC
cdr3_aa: CASSGRGKYQETQYF

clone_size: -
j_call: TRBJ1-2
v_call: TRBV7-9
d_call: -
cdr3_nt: TGTGCCAGCAGTCACGGAGCAGCTAACTATGGCTACACCTTC
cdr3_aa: CASSHGAANYGYTF

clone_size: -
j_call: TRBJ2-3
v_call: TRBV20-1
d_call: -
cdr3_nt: TGCAGTGCTAGTGTCTCCTCCTATAGCACAGATACGCAGTATTTT
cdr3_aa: CSASVSSYSTDTQYF

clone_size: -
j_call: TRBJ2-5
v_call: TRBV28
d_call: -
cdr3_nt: TGTGCCAGCAGATCCCCAGGGACCCTAGCGGAGACCCAGTACTTC
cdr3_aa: CASRSPGTLAETQYF

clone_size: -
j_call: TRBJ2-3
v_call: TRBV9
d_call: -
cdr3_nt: TGTGCCAGCACTCAAAGCTGGGGGACTAGCACAGATACGCAGTATTTT
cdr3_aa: CASTQSWGTSTDTQYF

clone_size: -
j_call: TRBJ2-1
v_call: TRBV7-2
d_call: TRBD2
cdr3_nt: TGTGCCAGCAGCTTAGGGGGGGGGATTACTGAGCAGTTCTTC
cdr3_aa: CASSLGGGITEQFF

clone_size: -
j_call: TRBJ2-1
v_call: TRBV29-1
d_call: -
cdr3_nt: TGCAGCGCCACCACATTGGAGCAGTTCTTC
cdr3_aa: CSATTLEQFF

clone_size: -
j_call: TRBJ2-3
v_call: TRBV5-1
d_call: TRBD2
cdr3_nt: TGCGCCAGCAGCTTGGATACTAGCGTGACAGATACGCAGTATTTT
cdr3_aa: CASSLDTSVTDTQYF

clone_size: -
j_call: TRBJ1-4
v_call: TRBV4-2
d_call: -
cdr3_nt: TGTGCCAGCAGCGGAGGTAGTTCTAATGAAAAACTGTTTTTT
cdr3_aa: CASSGGSSNEKLFF

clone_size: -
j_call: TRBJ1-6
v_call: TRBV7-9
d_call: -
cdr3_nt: TGTGCCAGCAGCTGGGGCCAGGGGCCTAATTCACCCCTCCACTTT
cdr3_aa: CASSWGQGPNSPLHF

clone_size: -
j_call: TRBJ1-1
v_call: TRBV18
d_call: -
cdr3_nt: TGTGCCAGCTCACCCCTCGACGGAGGCACTGAAGCTTTCTTT
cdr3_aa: CASSPLDGGTEAFF

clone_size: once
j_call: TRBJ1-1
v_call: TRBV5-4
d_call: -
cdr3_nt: TGTGCCAGCAGCCGCCCGGGGTGGGGCACTGAAGCTTTCTTT
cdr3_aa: CASSRPGWGTEAFF

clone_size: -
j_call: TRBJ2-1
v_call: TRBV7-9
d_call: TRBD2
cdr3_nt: TGTGCCTCACAGGAGCGGGGGACCTACAATGAGCAGTTCTTC
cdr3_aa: CASQERGTYNEQFF

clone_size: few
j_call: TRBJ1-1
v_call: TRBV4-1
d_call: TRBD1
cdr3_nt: TGCGCCAGCAGCCAAGACCACAGGGGCCCCGCTTTCTTT
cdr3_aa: CASSQDHRGPAFF

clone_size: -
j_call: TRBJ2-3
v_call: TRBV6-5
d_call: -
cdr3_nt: TGTGCCACCCTAGGCCCCTCGAATACGCAGTATTTT
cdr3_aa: CATLGPSNTQYF

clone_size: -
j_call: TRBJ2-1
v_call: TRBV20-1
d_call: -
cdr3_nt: TGCAGTGCTAGACAGGGGAATGAGCAGTTCTTC
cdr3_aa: CSARQGNEQFF

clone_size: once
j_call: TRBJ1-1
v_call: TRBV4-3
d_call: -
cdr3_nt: TGCGCCAGCAGCCTCGCCCGGACATTGAACACTGAAGCTTTCTTT
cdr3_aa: CASSLARTLNTEAFF